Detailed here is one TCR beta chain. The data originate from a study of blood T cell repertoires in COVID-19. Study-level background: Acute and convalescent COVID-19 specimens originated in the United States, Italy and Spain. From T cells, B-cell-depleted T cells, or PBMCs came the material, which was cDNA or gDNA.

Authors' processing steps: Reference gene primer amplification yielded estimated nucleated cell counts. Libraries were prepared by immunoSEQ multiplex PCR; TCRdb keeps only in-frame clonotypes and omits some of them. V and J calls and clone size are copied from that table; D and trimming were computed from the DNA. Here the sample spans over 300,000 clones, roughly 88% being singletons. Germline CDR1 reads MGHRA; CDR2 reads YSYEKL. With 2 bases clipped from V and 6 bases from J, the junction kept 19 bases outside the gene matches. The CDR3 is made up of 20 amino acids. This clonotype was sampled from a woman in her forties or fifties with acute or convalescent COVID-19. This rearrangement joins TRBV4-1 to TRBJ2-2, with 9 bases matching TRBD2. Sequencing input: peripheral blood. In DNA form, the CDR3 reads TGCGCCAGCAGCCAATTTGTTTTACCCGGAACTAGCGGGTATGCCGGGGAGCTGTTTTTT. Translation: CASSQFVLPGTSGYAGELFF.